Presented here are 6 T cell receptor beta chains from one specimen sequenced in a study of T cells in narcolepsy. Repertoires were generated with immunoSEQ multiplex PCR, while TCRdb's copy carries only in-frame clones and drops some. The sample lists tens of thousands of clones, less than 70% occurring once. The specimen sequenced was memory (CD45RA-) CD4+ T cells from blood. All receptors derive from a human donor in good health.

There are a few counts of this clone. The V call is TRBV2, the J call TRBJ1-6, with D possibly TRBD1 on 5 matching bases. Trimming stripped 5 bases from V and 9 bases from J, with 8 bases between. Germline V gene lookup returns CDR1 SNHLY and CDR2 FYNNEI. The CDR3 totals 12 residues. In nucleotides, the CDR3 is TGTGCCAGCAGTAGCAGGGCTTCACCCCTCCACTTT. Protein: CASSSRASPLHF. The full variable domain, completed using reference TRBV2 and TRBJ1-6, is EPEVTQTPSHQVTQMGQEVILRCVPISNHLYFYWYRQILGQKVEFLVSFYNNEISEKSEIFDDQFSVERPDGSNFTLKIRSTKLEDSAMYFCASSSRASPLHFGNGTRLTVT.

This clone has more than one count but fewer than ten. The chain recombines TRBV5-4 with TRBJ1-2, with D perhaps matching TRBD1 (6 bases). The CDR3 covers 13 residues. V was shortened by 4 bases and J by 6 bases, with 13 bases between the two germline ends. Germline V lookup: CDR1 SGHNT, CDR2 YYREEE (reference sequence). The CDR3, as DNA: TGTGCCAGCAGCGTGCAGGGACAAGATGGCTACACCTTC. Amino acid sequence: CASSVQGQDGYTF. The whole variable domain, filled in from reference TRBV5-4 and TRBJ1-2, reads ETGVTQSPTHLIKTRGQQVTLRCSSQSGHNTVSWYQQALGQGPQFIFQYYREEENGRGNFPPRFSGLQFPNYSSELNVNALELDDSALYLCASSVQGQDGYTFGSGTRLTVV.

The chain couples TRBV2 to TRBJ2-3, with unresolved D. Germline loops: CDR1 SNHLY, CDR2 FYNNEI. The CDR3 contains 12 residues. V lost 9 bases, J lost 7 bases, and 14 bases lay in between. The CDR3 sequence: CARGYSANTQYF. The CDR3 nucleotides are TGTGCCAGGGGATACTCGGCCAATACGCAGTATTTT.

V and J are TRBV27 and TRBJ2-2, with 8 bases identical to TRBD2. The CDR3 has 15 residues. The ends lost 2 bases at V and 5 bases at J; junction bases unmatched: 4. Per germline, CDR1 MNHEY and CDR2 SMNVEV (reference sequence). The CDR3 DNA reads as TGTGCCAGCAGTTTAACTAGCGGAGGGACCGGGGAGCTGTTTTTT. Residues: CASSLTSGGTGELFF.

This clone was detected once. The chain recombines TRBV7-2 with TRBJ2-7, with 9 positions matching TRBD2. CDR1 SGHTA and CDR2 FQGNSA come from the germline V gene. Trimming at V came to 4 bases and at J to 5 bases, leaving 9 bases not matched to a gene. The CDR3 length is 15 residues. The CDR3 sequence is CASSSGRGGSHEQYF. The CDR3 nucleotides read TGTGCCAGCAGCTCAGGGCGGGGGGGTTCCCACGAGCAGTACTTC.

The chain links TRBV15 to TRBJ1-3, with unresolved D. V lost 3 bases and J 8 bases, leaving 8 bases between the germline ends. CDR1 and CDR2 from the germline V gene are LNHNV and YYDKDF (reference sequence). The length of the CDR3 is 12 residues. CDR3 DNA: TGTGCCACCAGCAGCGACGGGTACACCATATATTTT. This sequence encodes CATSSDGYTIYF.